This entry describes one T cell receptor (beta chain). Its antigen is not identified. Germline loops: CDR1 LNHDA, CDR2 SQIVND (reference sequence). Losses at the gene ends were 0 bases for V and 10 bases for J; bases not matched to a gene: 17. The CDR3 totals 17 residues. The source of the sample is a study of cytomegalovirus exposure and HLA in healthy donors. Broader study findings: There were several of the most significant clusters that appeared linked to common viral pathogens in a later analysis.

The PCR had 60 Vbeta and 13 Jbeta primers. The protocol was immunoSEQ multiplex PCR, while the TCRdb copy is restricted to in-frame clones and leaves out a portion. The sample yields 100,000 to 150,000 clones, over 70% seen once. This clonotype was sampled from a man aged 18 to 35 in good health and CMV-seropositive. The sample consisted of PBMCs. The J gene is TRBJ1-2, the V gene TRBV19; 7 bases map to TRBD1. CDR3 residues: CASSIESRNRGNVVYTF. The CDR3 DNA is TGTGCCAGTAGTATAGAAAGTCGAAACAGGGGTAATGTAGTCTACACCTTC.